This T cell receptor (beta chain) was observed in a study of cytomegalovirus exposure and HLA in healthy donors. Study context: Most genotyped donors, 81% of 300 to 400, had Caucasian-associated genetic ancestry.

This CDR3 spans 15 amino acids. Germline loops: CDR1 LGHNT, CDR2 FRNRAP. J was trimmed by 4 bases and V by 6 bases; bases with no gene match: 9. Study-level findings and limits: Later on, an analysis found that several of the most significant clusters appeared to be linked to common viral pathogens, which included parvovirus B19.

Concerning this clone itself: What it binds is not known.

Primers: 60 Vbeta forward and 13 Jbeta reverse. TCRdb's table, derived via immunoSEQ multiplex PCR, lists solely in-frame clones and lacks some. The sample carries some 140,000 clones, 70% to 80% recorded once. The V gene is TRBV12-5, the J gene TRBJ1-1, with 9 bases fitting TRBD1. This sequence originates from a young man in good health and CMV-seropositive. The sequencing sample was made of PBMCs. The CDR3: CASGGGQGIGTEAFF. The CDR3 DNA reads TGTGCTAGTGGGGGGGGACAGGGAATAGGCACTGAAGCTTTCTTT.